This paragraph reports one T cell receptor (beta chain). Its antigen is not known. V lost 4 bases, J lost 0 bases, and 7 bases stayed unmatched. CDR1 and CDR2 (germline): ENHRY, SYGVKD. CDR3 length equals 16 residues. This sample was taken from a study of CD8 T cells in ankylosing spondylitis. Study conclusions and caveats: Disease-linked clones proved CD8+ and comparatively uncommon in peripheral blood. Researchers reportedly found disease-linked clones significantly enriched in matched ankylosing spondylitis synovial fluid. A motif in TCR beta, a set of under 10 highly homologous variants, appeared characteristic of ankylosing spondylitis blood. There were earlier reports of some motif variants in reactive arthritis synovial fluid and blood.

The authors made TCR beta libraries by quantitative 5'-RACE with molecular barcodes. TCRdb re-called the 5' RACE reads with MiXCR, one entry per CDR3 protein. This table holds 400,000 to 450,000 distinct CDR3 sequences, roughly 15% found once. The clonotype originates from a male donor with ankylosing spondylitis. The sample consisted of blood, either unsorted or a sorted T cell fraction (not recorded which). The chain recombines TRBV10-3 with TRBJ2-5, with 8 bases matching TRBD2. The CDR3 bases are TGTGCCATCAGTGCAAATAGCGGGGCCGACCAAGAGACCCAGTACTTC. Translation: CAISANSGADQETQYF.